The 23 T cell receptor beta chains given below trace back to one sample, sequenced in a study of shared clonotypes between healthy human individuals. Clones were read by immunoSEQ multiplex PCR, and TCRdb kept only the in-frame ones, dropping some. The table shows a few hundred thousand clones, with about 97% occurring only once. The sequenced sample was memory CD8+ T cells sorted from blood. Subset of the sample: CD45RO+ cells pooled with CCR7-negative TemRA cells. The receptor set was obtained from a young man in good health.

In DNA form, the CDR3 reads TGTGCCAGCAACCCCCACGGTTCTATGTTAGGCTACACCTTC. Its translation is CASNPHGSMLGYTF. This chain connects TRBV5-5 to TRBJ1-2; D is unresolved. The germline V and J ends were trimmed by 6 bases and 8 bases, with 20 bases remaining between them. Per the germline V gene, CDR1 is SGHKS and CDR2 is YYEKEE (reference sequence). The CDR3 runs 14 residues.

The rearrangement joins TRBV4-1 to TRBJ2-1, with TRBD2 matching 12 bases. The CDR3 has 21 residues. Losses at the gene ends were 6 bases for V and 0 bases for J; bases not matched to a gene: 18. CDR1 is MGHRA and CDR2 is YSYEKL in the germline V gene. CDR3 sequence: CASRGRFLAGGPSISYNEQFF. CDR3 nucleotides: TGCGCCAGCAGAGGTAGATTCCTAGCGGGAGGGCCGAGTATCTCCTACAATGAGCAGTTCTTC.

The V gene is TRBV5-4, the J gene TRBJ2-1, with D perhaps TRBD2 (7 bases). V was trimmed by 4 bases and J by 4 bases, leaving 21 bases between them. The CDR3 spans 17 residues. Germline V lookup: CDR1 SGHNT, CDR2 YYREEE (reference sequence). CDR3 sequence: CASSQRGLAEKYNEQFF. The CDR3, as DNA: TGTGCCAGCAGCCAACGGGGGCTAGCGGAGAAATACAATGAGCAGTTCTTC. The variable domain in full, with the rest retrieved from reference TRBV5-4 and TRBJ2-1, is ETGVTQSPTHLIKTRGQQVTLRCSSQSGHNTVSWYQQALGQGPQFIFQYYREEENGRGNFPPRFSGLQFPNYSSELNVNALELDDSALYLCASSQRGLAEKYNEQFFGPGTRLTVL.

The V call is TRBV11-2, the J call TRBJ2-3; the D is unclear. CDR1 is SGHAT, CDR2 FQNNGV, per germline. The V end lost 1 base, the J end lost 0 bases, and 8 bases lay between the germline ends. This CDR3 is built from 15 residues. The CDR3 region has the DNA TGTGCCAGCAGCTTAGGGGGTACTAGCACAGATACGCAGTATTTT. This sequence encodes CASSLGGTSTDTQYF. Filled out from reference TRBV11-2 and TRBJ2-3, the complete variable domain reads EAGVAQSPRYKIIEKRQSVAFWCNPISGHATLYWYQQILGQGPKLLIQFQNNGVVDDSQLPKDRFSAERLKGVDSTLKIQPAKLEDSAVYLCASSLGGTSTDTQYFGPGTRLTVL.

The DNA of the CDR3 is TGTGCCACCGGAGGGCCGCTTGAAGAGACCCAGTACTTC. Translating gives CATGGPLEETQYF. The chain links TRBV6-6 to TRBJ2-5; D may be TRBD2 (6 bases). The CDR3 is 13 amino acids. Trimming cost V 10 bases and J 3 bases, with 15 bases left between them. Germline CDR1 MNHNY, CDR2 SVGAGI (reference sequence).

V gene TRBV28 combines with J gene TRBJ1-5; no definite D call. Deletions cut 7 bases from V and 3 bases from J, with 10 bases between. CDR3 length equals 13 residues. CDR1 and CDR2 (germline): MDHEN, SYDVKM. CDR3 bases: TGTGCCAGCAAGGAAGGACTCAATCAGCCCCAGCATTTT. This codes for CASKEGLNQPQHF.

The V and J genes are TRBV28 and TRBJ2-1; TRBD1 aligns across 10 bases. Germline CDR1 MDHEN, CDR2 SYDVKM. V shed 8 bases, J shed 8 bases, and the junction held 3 bases outside the gene matches. The CDR3 covers 12 residues. The CDR3 is CASWDRGDEQFF. The CDR3 bases are TGTGCCAGCTGGGACAGGGGCGATGAGCAGTTCTTC.

The chain couples TRBV7-3 to TRBJ2-7; D is possibly TRBD1 (6 bases). The germline gives CDR1 SGHTA, CDR2 FQGTGA. Trimming removed 5 bases from V and 3 bases from J, with 11 bases in between. The CDR3 sequence is 13 residues long. The CDR3 spells CASSMGHNYEQYF. The CDR3 coding sequence is TGTGCCAGCAGCATGGGACACAACTACGAGCAGTACTTC.

The genes are TRBV18 and TRBJ2-1; tentative D call: TRBD1 (5 bases). Per germline, CDR1 KGHSH and CDR2 LQKENI. Trimming took 0 bases from V and 7 from J, leaving 13 bases between them. This CDR3 comprises 15 residues. This chain's CDR3 is CASSPPDMRVNEQFF. In nucleotides, the CDR3 is TGTGCCAGCTCACCACCGGACATGAGAGTGAATGAGCAGTTCTTC.

The chain has TRBV28 and TRBJ1-2, with 12 bases aligning to TRBD1. The CDR3 is 19 amino acids. V dropped 10 bases and J dropped 5; count of bases not matched to a gene: 23. The germline V gene has CDR1 MDHEN and CDR2 SYDVKM. CDR3 in amino acids: CATTTLGGQGARGTYGYTF. CDR3 nucleotide sequence: TGTGCCACCACGACTTTGGGGGGACAGGGGGCGCGCGGGACTTATGGCTACACCTTC.

The V and J genes are TRBV7-2 and TRBJ2-7; D is perhaps TRBD1 or TRBD2 (5 bases each). V dropped 5 bases and J dropped 1 base, with 15 bases sitting between them. The CDR3 consists of 15 residues. Looked up from germline, CDR1 is SGHTA and CDR2 is FQGNSA. The CDR3 spells CASSQRGDRSYEQYF. CDR3 DNA: TGTGCCAGCAGCCAGAGGGGAGACAGATCCTACGAGCAGTACTTC.

The CDR3 is CASSLGLASYEQYF. The CDR3 DNA sequence: TGTGCCAGCAGTTTAGGGCTAGCCTCCTACGAGCAGTACTTC. This chain joins TRBV28 and TRBJ2-7; TRBD2 might be the D (5 bases). Trimming removed 2 bases from V and 0 bases from J, with 8 bases in between. Germline V lookup: CDR1 MDHEN, CDR2 SYDVKM. The CDR3 is 14 residues long.

The V gene is TRBV7-3, the J gene TRBJ2-3; 10 bases line up with TRBD2. Unmatched junction bases numbered 14, after V lost 3 bases and J lost 2 bases. The CDR3 spans 19 residues. Germline values: CDR1 SGHTA, CDR2 FQGTGA. CDR3 coding DNA: TGTGCCAGCAGCTTCAAAGGGGCTAGCGGGAGTTCGGTCACAGATACGCAGTATTTT. Its translation is CASSFKGASGSSVTDTQYF.

As concerns this clone: Other nucleotide sequences from this sample produce the same CDR3. The rearrangement links TRBV20-1 to TRBJ2-5, with D possibly matching TRBD1 (5 bases). Trimming stripped 6 bases from V and 2 bases from J, with 7 bases between. This CDR3 region has 11 residues. CDR1 is DFQATT and CDR2 is SNEGSKA in the germline V gene (reference sequence). CDR3 DNA: TGCAGTGCCAGACAGCAAGAGACCCAGTACTTC. This encodes CSARQQETQYF.

The chain links TRBV6-5 to TRBJ1-2; D gene uncertain. This CDR3 has 12 amino acids. Germline V gene data show CDR1 as MNHEY and CDR2 as SVGAGI. Trimming took 0 bases from V and 8 from J, leaving 7 bases between them. CDR3 nucleotide sequence: TGTGCCAGCAGTTACTCGAACGGCGGCTACACCTTC. This codes for CASSYSNGGYTF.

The J gene is TRBJ2-3, the V gene TRBV4-1, with D possibly being TRBD2 (5 bases). Germline CDR1 MGHRA, CDR2 YSYEKL. CDR3 length equals 13 residues. V was cut by 0 bases and J by 8 bases, with 9 bases left in between. CDR3 sequence reads: CASSQDGGSTQYF. DNA of the CDR3: TGCGCCAGCAGCCAAGATGGAGGCTCTACGCAGTATTTT.

The rearrangement uses TRBV4-1 and TRBJ2-1, with 8 nucleotides matching TRBD2. Trimming took 6 bases from V and 8 from J; bases not matched to a gene: 15. The CDR3 consists of 16 residues. The germline V gene encodes CDR1 MGHRA and CDR2 YSYEKL. The CDR3 protein is CASRGAGGPLGDEQFF. The DNA for the CDR3 is TGCGCCAGCAGGGGGGCGGGAGGTCCCCTGGGCGATGAGCAGTTCTTC.

The chain has TRBV19 and TRBJ2-1; 7 nucleotides align to TRBD1. With V trimmed by 3 bases and J by 4 bases, 6 bases remained unmatched. Germline V gene data show CDR1 as LNHDA and CDR2 as SQIVND (reference sequence). The CDR3 loop spans 15 amino acids. CDR3 DNA: TGTGCCAGTAGTATTTGGGACAGCCATTACAATGAGCAGTTCTTC. Translated, it gives CASSIWDSHYNEQFF. Full variable domain (missing parts from reference TRBV19 and TRBJ2-1): DGGITQSPKYLFRKEGQNVTLSCEQNLNHDAMYWYRQDPGQGLRLIYYSQIVNDFQKGDIAEGYSVSREKKESFPLTVTSAQKNPTAFYLCASSIWDSHYNEQFFGPGTRLTVL.

This chain links TRBV11-1 with TRBJ2-7; no reliable D call. This CDR3 is built from 12 residues. Germline V gene data show CDR1 as SGHAT and CDR2 as FQDESV (reference sequence). V was shortened by 1 base and J by 0 bases, with 1 base between the two germline ends. The CDR3 bases are TGTGCCAGCAGCTTAGACTCCTACGAGCAGTACTTC. Translated: CASSLDSYEQYF.

The gene calls are TRBV5-8 and TRBJ2-3; TRBD1 aligns across 8 bases. This CDR3 region has 16 residues. V gave up 3 bases and J gave up 3 bases; unmatched junction bases: 9. Germline V lookup: CDR1 SGHTS, CDR2 YDEGEE. CDR3 DNA sequence: TGTGCCAGCAGCTCCCCGGGACAGGCGGCGACAGATACGCAGTATTTT. As protein: CASSSPGQAATDTQYF.

J is TRBJ2-7 and V is TRBV4-2, with D tentatively TRBD1 (6 bases). Germline V CDR1 and CDR2: LGHNA, YNFKEQ. V gave up 1 base and J gave up 0 bases, with 10 bases separating them. The CDR3 contains 15 residues. In nucleotides, the CDR3 is TGTGCCAGCAGCCAAGCCGGGACAAACTCCTACGAGCAGTACTTC. It is translated as CASSQAGTNSYEQYF.

This chain links TRBV5-4 with TRBJ2-7; 7 nucleotides align to TRBD1. This CDR3 is 14 amino acids long. V gave up 6 bases and J gave up 5 bases; unmatched junction bases: 11. Germline CDR1 is SGHNT and CDR2 is YYREEE (reference sequence). CDR3 DNA: TGTGCCAGCACCTCGAAGACAGGGAATCACGAGCAGTACTTC. This translates into CASTSKTGNHEQYF.

The V and J genes are TRBV4-2 and TRBJ2-1; 10 nucleotides match TRBD2. Germline V CDR1 and CDR2: LGHNA, YNFKEQ. With 1 base clipped from V and 3 bases from J, the junction kept 3 bases outside the gene matches. CDR3 length: 16 residues. CDR3 residues: CASSQASGSHYNEQFF. The CDR3, as DNA: TGTGCCAGCAGCCAAGCTAGCGGGAGCCACTACAATGAGCAGTTCTTC.